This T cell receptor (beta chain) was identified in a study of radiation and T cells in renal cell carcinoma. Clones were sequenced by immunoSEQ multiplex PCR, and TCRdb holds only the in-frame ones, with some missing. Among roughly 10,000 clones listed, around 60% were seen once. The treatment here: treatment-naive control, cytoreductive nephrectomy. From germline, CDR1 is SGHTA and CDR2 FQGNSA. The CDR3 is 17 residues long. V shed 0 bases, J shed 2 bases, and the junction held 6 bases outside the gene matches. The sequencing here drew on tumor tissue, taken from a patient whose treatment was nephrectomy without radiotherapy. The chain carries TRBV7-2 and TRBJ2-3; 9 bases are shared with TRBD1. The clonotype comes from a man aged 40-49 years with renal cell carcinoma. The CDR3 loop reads CASSLAQGTGITDTQYF. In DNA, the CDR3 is TGTGCCAGCAGCTTAGCACAAGGGACAGGGATCACAGATACGCAGTATTTT.